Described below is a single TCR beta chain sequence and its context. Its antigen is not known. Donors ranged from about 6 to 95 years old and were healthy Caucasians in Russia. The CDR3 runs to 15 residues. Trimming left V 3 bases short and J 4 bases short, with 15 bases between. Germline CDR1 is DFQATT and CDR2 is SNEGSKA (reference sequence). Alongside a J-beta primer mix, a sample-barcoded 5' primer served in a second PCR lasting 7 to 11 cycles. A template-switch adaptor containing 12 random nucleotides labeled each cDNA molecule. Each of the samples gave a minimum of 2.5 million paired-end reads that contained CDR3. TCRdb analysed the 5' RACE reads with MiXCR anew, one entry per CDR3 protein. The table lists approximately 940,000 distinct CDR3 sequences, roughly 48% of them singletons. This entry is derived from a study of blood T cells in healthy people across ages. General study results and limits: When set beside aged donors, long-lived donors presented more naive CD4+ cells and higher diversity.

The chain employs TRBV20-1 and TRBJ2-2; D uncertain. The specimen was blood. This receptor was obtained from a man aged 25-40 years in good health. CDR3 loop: CSARARQTFTGELFF. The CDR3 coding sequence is TGCAGTGCTAGGGCCCGCCAGACGTTCACCGGGGAGCTGTTTTTT.